Listed here are 7 T cell receptor beta chains from one sample, sequenced in a study of T cell clonality in common variable immunodeficiency. Profiled with immunoSEQ multiplex PCR; TCRdb holds only in-frame clones, not every one. The record shows 40,000 to 45,000 clones for this sample, with no singletons present. The sequenced sample consisted of peripheral blood mononuclear cells. The receptors were gathered from a person aged 18-70 years in good health.

This clone was seen at least ten times. The CDR3 is cut off 3 residues early in the read; its end comes from the germline J gene. The chain combines TRBV7-6 with TRBJ2-3, with 10 bases identical to TRBD2. Germline loops: CDR1 SGHVS, CDR2 FNYEAQ. With 5 bases clipped from V and 0 bases from J, the junction kept 8 bases outside the gene matches. The CDR3 is 17 amino acids. The CDR3 protein is CASSPKTTSGSTDTQYF. Incomplete CDR3 DNA: TGTGCCAGCAGCCCAAAGACGACTAGCGGGAGCACAGATACG.

This clone was recorded many times. With the read ending 3 residues before the CDR3 end, the germline J gene is used to fill in that end. The chain recombines TRBV18 with TRBJ2-1; 7 nucleotides match TRBD2. Germline CDR1 and CDR2: KGHSH and LQKENI. This CDR3 contains 16 residues. With V trimmed by 3 bases and J by 1 base, 6 bases remained unmatched. Incomplete CDR3 DNA: TGTGCCAGCTCACCTCAGGTCGGGGGGTCCTACAATGAG. Its protein product is CASSPQVGGSYNE. The entire CDR3 is CASSPQVGGSYNEQFF.

This clone has more than one count but fewer than ten. The CDR3 goes on 3 residues after the read ends, and that part is filled in from the germline J gene. The rearrangement uses TRBV7-2 and TRBJ2-3, with a tentative D call TRBD1 (5 bases). Germline CDR1 is SGHTA and CDR2 is FQGNSA. The CDR3 length is 15 residues. CDR3 sequence: CASSSGDSYQETQYF. The part of the CDR3 DNA that was read is TGTGCCAGCAGCTCAGGTGACAGCTACCAAGAGACG.

There are many counts of this clone. The CDR3 extends 3 residues past the end of the read, so its final part is completed from the germline J gene. V and J are TRBV5-1 and TRBJ1-4; tentatively, D is TRBD1 (5 bases). The CDR3 totals 14 residues. Germline V CDR1 and CDR2: SGHRS, YFSETQ. The CDR3 bases that were read are TGCGCCAGCAGCCCCACGTCTGGGGCCAACGTA. It yields the protein CASSPTSGANV. The whole CDR3 is CASSPTSGANVLFF.

This clone has a count of ten or more. The CDR3 sequence: CASSPPSRNSGNTIYF. CDR3 DNA, as far as it was read: TGTGCCAGCTCACCACCAAGCAGGAACTCTGGAAACACC. V gene TRBV18 combines with J gene TRBJ1-3; D gene uncertain. The CDR3 end is not reached by the read, which stops 3 residues before it; the germline J gene fills it in. This CDR3 spans 16 amino acids. Germline assignment: CDR1 KGHSH and CDR2 LQKENI. The V gene lost 0 bases and the J gene lost 0 bases, with 9 bases spanning the gap. Variable domain in full (rest from reference TRBV18 and TRBJ1-3): NAGVMQNPRHLVRRRGQEARLRCSPMKGHSHVYWYRQLPEEGLKFMVYLQKENIIDESGMPKERFSAEFPKEGPSILRIQQVVRGDSAAYFCASSPPSRNSGNTIYFGEGSWLTVV.

About this clone: The read ends 3 residues shy of where the CDR3 ends; the end is completed using the germline J gene. The chain uses TRBV18 and TRBJ1-2; the match to TRBD1 covers 7 bases. Germline V gene data show CDR1 as KGHSH and CDR2 as LQKENI. This CDR3 has 14 amino acids. The CDR3 loop is CASSGQATYNDYTF. CDR3 DNA, as far as it was read: TGTGCCAGCTCAGGACAGGCCACCTACAATGAC.

This clone was detected ten times or more. The CDR3 end lies 3 residues beyond the end of the read and is filled in from the germline J gene. This chain links TRBV19 with TRBJ1-2; TRBD1 matches 10 bases. The CDR3 has 16 amino acids. V lost 3 bases, J lost 5 bases, and 9 bases stayed unmatched. The germline gives CDR1 LNHDA, CDR2 SQIVND (reference sequence). The CDR3 DNA, read in part, is TGTGCCAGTAGTATGACGACCGGGACAGGGGTGTATGGC. Protein product: CASSMTTGTGVYG. The CDR3 in its entirety is CASSMTTGTGVYGYTF.